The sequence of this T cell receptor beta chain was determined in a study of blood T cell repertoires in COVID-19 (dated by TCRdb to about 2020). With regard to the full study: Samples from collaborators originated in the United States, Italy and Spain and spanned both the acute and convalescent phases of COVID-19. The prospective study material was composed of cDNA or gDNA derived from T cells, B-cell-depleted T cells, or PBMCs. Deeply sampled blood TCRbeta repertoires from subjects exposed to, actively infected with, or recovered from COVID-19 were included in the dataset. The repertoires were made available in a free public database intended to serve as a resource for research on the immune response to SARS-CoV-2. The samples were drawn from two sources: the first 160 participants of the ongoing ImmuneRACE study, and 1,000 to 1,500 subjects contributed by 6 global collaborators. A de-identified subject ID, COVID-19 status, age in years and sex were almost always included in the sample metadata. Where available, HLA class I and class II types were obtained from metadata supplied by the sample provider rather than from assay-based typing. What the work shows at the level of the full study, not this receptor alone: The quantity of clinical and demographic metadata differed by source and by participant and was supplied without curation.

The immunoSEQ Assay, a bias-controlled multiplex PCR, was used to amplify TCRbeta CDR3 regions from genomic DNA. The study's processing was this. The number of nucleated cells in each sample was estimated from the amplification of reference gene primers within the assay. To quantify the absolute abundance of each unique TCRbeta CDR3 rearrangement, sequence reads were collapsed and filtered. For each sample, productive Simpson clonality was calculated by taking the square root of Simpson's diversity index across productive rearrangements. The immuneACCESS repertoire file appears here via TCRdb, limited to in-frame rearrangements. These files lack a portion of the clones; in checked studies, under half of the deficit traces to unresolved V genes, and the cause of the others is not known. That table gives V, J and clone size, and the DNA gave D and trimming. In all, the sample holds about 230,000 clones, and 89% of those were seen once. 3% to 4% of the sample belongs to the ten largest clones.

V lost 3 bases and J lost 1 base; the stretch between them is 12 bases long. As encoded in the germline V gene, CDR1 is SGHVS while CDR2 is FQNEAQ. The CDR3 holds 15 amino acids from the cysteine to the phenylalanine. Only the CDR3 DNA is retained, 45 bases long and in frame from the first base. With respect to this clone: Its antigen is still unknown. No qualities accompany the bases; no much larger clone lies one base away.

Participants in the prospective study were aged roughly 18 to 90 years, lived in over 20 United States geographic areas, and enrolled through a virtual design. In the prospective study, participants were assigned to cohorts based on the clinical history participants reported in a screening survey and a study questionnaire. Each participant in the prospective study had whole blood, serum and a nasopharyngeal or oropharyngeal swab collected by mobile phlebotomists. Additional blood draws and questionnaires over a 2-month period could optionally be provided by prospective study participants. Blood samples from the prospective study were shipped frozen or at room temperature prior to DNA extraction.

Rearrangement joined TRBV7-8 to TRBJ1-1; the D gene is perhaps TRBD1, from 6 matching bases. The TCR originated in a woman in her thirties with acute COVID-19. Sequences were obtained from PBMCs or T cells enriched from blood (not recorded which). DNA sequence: TGTGCCAGCAGCTTGACCGGGACACCGAACACTGAAGCTTTCTTT. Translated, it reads CASSLTGTPNTEAFF. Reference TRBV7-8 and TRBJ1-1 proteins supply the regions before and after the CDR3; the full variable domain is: GAGVSQSPRYKVAKRGQDVALRCDPISGHVSLFWYQQALGQGPEFLTYFQNEAQLDKSGLPSDRFFAERPEGSVSTLKIQRTQQEDSAVYLCASSLTGTPNTEAFFGQGTRLTVV.